This TCR beta chain was found in a study of chemoradiotherapy in HPV16-positive cancers. Repertoires were sampled repeatedly during chemoradiotherapy. Sequencing was performed with immunoSEQ multiplex PCR; in TCRdb, only in-frame clones are kept and a portion is missing. The repertoire includes approximately 1,500 clones, around 86% of them detected once, and 6% to 7% sits in the top ten. Study-level results: Candidate HPV-specific clones and E7-related TCR motifs grew in tumor during treatment. For HPV16-positive patients, expanding HPV-responsive T cells associated with longer recurrence-free survival. The functional HPV-specific definition rests on just a couple of HPV16-positive patients.

About this clone itself: Its antigen is not known.

This TCR derives from a human donor with HPV-associated anogenital cancer. The source material was tumor tissue, sampled from a patient who underwent chemoradiotherapy.

The CDR3 loop is CASSLGIGTSGADTQYF. CDR3 bases: TGTGCCAGCAGCTTAGGGATAGGGACTAGCGGGGCAGATACGCAGTATTTT. The chain couples TRBV11-2 to TRBJ2-3; 13 bases are shared with TRBD2. The J segment lost 4 bases and the V segment lost 1 base, leaving 5 bases of the junction unmatched. The germline CDR1 and CDR2 sequences are SGHAT and FQNNGV. This CDR3 region has 17 residues.